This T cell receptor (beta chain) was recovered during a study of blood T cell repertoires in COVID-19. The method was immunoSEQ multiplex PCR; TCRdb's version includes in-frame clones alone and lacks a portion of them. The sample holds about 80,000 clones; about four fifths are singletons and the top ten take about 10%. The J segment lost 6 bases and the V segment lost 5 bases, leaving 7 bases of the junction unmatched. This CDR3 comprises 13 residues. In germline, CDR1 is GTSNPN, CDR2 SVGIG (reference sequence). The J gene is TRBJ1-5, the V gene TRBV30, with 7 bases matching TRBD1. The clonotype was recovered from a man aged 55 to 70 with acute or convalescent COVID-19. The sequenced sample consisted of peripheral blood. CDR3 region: CAWSGGQSQPQHF. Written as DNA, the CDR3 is TGTGCCTGGTCCGGGGGACAGTCTCAGCCCCAGCATTTT.